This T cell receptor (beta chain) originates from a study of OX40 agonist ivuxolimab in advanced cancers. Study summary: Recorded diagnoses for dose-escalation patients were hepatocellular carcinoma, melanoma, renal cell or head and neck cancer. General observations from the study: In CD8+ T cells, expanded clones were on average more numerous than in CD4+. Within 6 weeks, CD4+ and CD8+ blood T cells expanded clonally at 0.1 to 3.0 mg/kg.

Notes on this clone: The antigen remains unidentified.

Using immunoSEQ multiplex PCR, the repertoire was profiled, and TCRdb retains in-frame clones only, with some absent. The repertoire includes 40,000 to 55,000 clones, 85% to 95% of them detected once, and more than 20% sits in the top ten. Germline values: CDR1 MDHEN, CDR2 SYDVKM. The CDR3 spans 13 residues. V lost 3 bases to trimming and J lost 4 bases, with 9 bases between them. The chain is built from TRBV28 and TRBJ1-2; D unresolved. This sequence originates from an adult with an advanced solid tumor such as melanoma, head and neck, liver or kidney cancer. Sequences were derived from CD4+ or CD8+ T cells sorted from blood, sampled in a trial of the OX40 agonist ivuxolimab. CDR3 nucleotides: TGTGCCAGCAGTTTTCAGGTCCTCTATGGCTACACCTTC. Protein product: CASSFQVLYGYTF.